Detailed here is one TCR beta chain. These data belong to a study of blood T cell repertoires in COVID-19. Per the germline V gene, CDR1 is LNHDA and CDR2 is SQIVND (reference sequence). Between the trimmed V and J ends, which lost 0 bases and 4 bases, there was a span of 7 bases. CDR3 length equals 14 residues. Libraries were prepared by immunoSEQ multiplex PCR; TCRdb keeps only in-frame clonotypes and omits some of them. The data hold tens of thousands of clones, with around 83% observed a single time. V usage is TRBV19 and J usage is TRBJ1-5, with unresolved D. This TCR was recovered from a woman older than 75 with active or convalescent COVID-19. Material: peripheral blood. The CDR3 DNA reads TGTGCCAGTAGTATAGAAGGAGTGAATCAGCCCCAGCATTTT. Amino acid sequence: CASSIEGVNQPQHF.